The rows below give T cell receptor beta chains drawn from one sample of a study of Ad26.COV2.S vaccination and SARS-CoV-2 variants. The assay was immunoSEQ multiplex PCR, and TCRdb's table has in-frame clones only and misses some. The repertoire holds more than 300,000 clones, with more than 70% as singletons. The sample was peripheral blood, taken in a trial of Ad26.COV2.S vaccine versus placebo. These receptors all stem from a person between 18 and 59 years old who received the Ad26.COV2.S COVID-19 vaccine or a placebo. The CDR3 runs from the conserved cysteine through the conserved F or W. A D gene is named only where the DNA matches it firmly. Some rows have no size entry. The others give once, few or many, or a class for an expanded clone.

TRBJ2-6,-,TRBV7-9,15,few,TGTGCCAGCAGCCCCACAGGTAACGGGGCCAACGTCCTGACTTTC,CASSPTGNGANVLTF
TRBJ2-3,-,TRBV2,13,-,TGTGCCAGCACCTCGGTCACCACAGATACGCAGTATTTT,CASTSVTTDTQYF
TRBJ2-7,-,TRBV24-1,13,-,TGTGCCACCCCCCGGGCAGGGAACTACGAGCAGTACTTC,CATPRAGNYEQYF
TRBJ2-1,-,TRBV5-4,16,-,TGTGCCAGCAGCGGTGGGGGCAGGGCGTCCTACAATGAGCAGTTCTTC,CASSGGGRASYNEQFF
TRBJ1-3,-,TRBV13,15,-,TGTGCCAGCAGCGAAGACCAGGGGTCCGGAAACACCATATATTTT,CASSEDQGSGNTIYF
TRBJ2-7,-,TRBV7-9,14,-,TGTGCCAGCAGCTTAGCGCAGATAACCTACGAGCAGTACTTC,CASSLAQITYEQYF
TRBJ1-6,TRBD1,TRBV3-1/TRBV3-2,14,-,TGTGCCAGCAGCCAGGACAGGGTGGTGTTGCCCCTCCACTTT,CASSQDRVVLPLHF
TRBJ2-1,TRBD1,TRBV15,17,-,TGTGCCACCAGCAGAGAAGGCGGCCGACAGGGATTCAATGAGCAGTTCTTC,CATSREGGRQGFNEQFF
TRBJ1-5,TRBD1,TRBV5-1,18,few,TGCGCCAGCAGCTTGGGATACGGAACAGGGGGAATAAATCAGCCCCAGCATTTT,CASSLGYGTGGINQPQHF
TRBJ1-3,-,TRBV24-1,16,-,TGTGCCACCAGGCTACCCAACAGGCACTCTGGAAACACCATATATTTT,CATRLPNRHSGNTIYF
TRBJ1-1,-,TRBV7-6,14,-,TGTGCCAGCAGCTCGGGGTTGGACAGCACGCAAGCTTTCTTT,CASSSGLDSTQAFF
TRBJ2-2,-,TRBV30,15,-,TGTGCCTGGAGTGTAGGGAAGGGGTACAGGATTGGACTGTTTTTT,CAWSVGKGYRIGLFF
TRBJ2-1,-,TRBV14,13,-,TGTGCCAGCAGCCAGGTTGGGATCCGTGAGCAGTTCTTC,CASSQVGIREQFF
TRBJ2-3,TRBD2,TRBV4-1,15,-,TGCGCCAGCAGCCCGCGACTAGCCATGGTGGATACGCAGTATTTT,CASSPRLAMVDTQYF
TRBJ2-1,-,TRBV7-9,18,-,TGTGCCAGCAGCTTAGGGGCGGGGCGACCGAGCTCCTACAATGAGCAGTTCTTC,CASSLGAGRPSSYNEQFF
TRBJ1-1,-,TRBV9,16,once,TGTGCCAGCAGCGTAGGATGGGGGCTTGCGGGCACTGAAGCTTTCTTT,CASSVGWGLAGTEAFF
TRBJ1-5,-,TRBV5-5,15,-,TGTGCCAGCAGCTTGACGGTAGGGGGGAATCAGCCCCAGCATTTT,CASSLTVGGNQPQHF
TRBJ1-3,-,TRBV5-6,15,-,TGTGCCAGCAGCTTGGCCCCCCGCTCTGGAAACACCATATATTTT,CASSLAPRSGNTIYF
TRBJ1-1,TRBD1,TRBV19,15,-,TGTGCCAGTAGTGTGGGGACAGGGTTTCGCACTGAAGCTTTCTTT,CASSVGTGFRTEAFF
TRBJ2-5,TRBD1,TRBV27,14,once,TGTGCCAGCAGTTTAGGTACAGGGGCGGAGACCCAGTACTTC,CASSLGTGAETQYF
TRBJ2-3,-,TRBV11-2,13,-,TGTGCCAGCAGCTTAGGTGCAGCAGATACGCAGTATTTT,CASSLGAADTQYF
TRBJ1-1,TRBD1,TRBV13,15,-,TGTGCCAGCAGCCCGAGGGACAGAATGAACACTGAAGCTTTCTTT,CASSPRDRMNTEAFF